The 8 T cell receptor beta chains in this list originate from one sample, sequenced in a study of shared clonotypes between healthy human individuals. Only in-frame clones appear in the TCRdb table, and some are missing; sequencing was by immunoSEQ multiplex PCR. The data contain 2 million or so clones, roughly 94% of them singletons. Sequencing was performed on naive CD4+ T cells sorted from blood. The subset: CD45RA+ positively selected. The receptors come from a man between 18 and 35 years old in good health.

The genes are TRBV11-1 and TRBJ1-2; D is undetermined. Trimming stripped 5 bases from V and 2 bases from J, with 15 bases between. CDR3 length: 15 residues. Germline CDR1 is SGHAT and CDR2 is FQDESV (reference sequence). The CDR3 is CASSGSSLGNYGYTF. The CDR3 DNA sequence: TGTGCCAGCAGCGGGTCTTCCCTCGGAAACTATGGCTACACCTTC.

The rearrangement links TRBV18 to TRBJ2-5; D ambiguous. The CDR3 covers 12 residues. The germline gives CDR1 KGHSH, CDR2 LQKENI. Between the trimmed V and J ends, which lost 3 bases and 5 bases, there was a span of 7 bases. The CDR3 DNA is TGTGCCAGCTCACCCACTAAGGAGACCCAGTACTTC. Protein product: CASSPTKETQYF.

CDR3 loop: CAWASDYEQYF. In nucleotides, the CDR3 is TGTGCCTGGGCATCAGATTACGAGCAGTACTTC. The V gene is TRBV30, the J gene TRBJ2-7; D unclear. Germline values: CDR1 GTSNPN, CDR2 SVGIG (reference sequence). This CDR3 has 11 residues. Trimming took off 5 bases at V and 4 bases at J, with 9 bases between the two ends.

J is TRBJ1-1 and V is TRBV7-9, with a possible D match to TRBD1 (5 bases). Trimming shortened V by 6 bases and J by 4 bases, and 15 bases separated the two germline ends. The CDR3 is made up of 14 amino acids. Germline assignment: CDR1 SEHNR and CDR2 FQNEAQ (reference sequence). CDR3 sequence reads: CASSQGKGFTEAFF. The CDR3 DNA is TGTGCCAGCAGTCAGGGAAAGGGCTTCACTGAAGCTTTCTTT.

The gene calls are TRBV4-1 and TRBJ1-4, with 7 bases aligning to TRBD1. CDR1 is MGHRA, CDR2 YSYEKL, per germline. V gave up 4 bases and J gave up 4 bases; unmatched junction bases: 3. The CDR3 has 14 amino acids. The CDR3 sequence: CASSPGQSNEKLFF. DNA of the CDR3: TGCGCCAGCAGCCCGGGACAGAGTAATGAAAAACTGTTTTTT.

J is TRBJ2-5 and V is TRBV18; possibly TRBD1 or TRBD2 for D (5 bases each). CDR1 and CDR2 from the germline V gene are KGHSH and LQKENI. This CDR3 is built from 14 residues. V lost 2 bases and J 5 bases, leaving 12 bases between the germline ends. CDR3 sequence reads: CASSPFQGGETQYF. The CDR3 bases are TGTGCCAGCTCACCATTTCAGGGCGGGGAGACCCAGTACTTC.

The chain is built from TRBV2 and TRBJ1-4, with D unresolved. Trimming pared 9 bases from V and 7 bases from J, leaving 12 bases between. Per the germline V gene, CDR1 is SNHLY and CDR2 is FYNNEI. The CDR3 consists of 12 residues. This CDR3 reads CASQLGLEKLFF. The CDR3, as DNA: TGTGCCAGTCAGCTCGGTCTTGAAAAACTGTTTTTT.

The chain carries TRBV11-1 and TRBJ2-5; no clear D gene. Trimming took off 3 bases at V and 4 bases at J, with 15 bases between the two ends. In germline, CDR1 is SGHAT, CDR2 FQDESV (reference sequence). The CDR3 length is 15 residues. CDR3 DNA sequence: TGTGCCAGCAGCTTGACGAGAGAAGTGGCAGAGACCCAGTACTTC. Amino acid sequence: CASSLTREVAETQYF.